These 10 T cell receptor beta chains came from one sample sequenced in a study of T cell responses to AZD1222 COVID-19 vaccine. TCRdb's copy holds only in-frame clones and misses some; the assay was immunoSEQ multiplex PCR. The table includes 150,000 to 160,000 clones, around nine tenths detected once. The sample here was peripheral blood, taken after recovery from COVID-19. Receptors originate from an adult who had recovered from COVID-19.

V and J are TRBV14 and TRBJ1-5; TRBD1 aligns across 7 bases. The V gene end was trimmed by 1 base and the J gene end by 6 bases; junction bases not matched to a gene: 6. Germline CDR1 is SGHDN and CDR2 is FVKESK. The CDR3 is 15 amino acids. The chain's CDR3 is CASSQGQGVGQPQHF. CDR3 nucleotide sequence: TGTGCCAGCAGCCAAGGACAGGGTGTAGGTCAGCCCCAGCATTTT.

The V and J genes are TRBV6-1 and TRBJ2-5; no definite D call. This CDR3 has 14 residues. V was cut by 6 bases and J by 3 bases, with 14 bases left in between. Germline CDR1 is MNHNS and CDR2 is SASEGT. CDR3 in DNA: TGTGCCAGCAGCCACCCAGGATCTAAAGAGACCCAGTACTTC. Its protein product is CASSHPGSKETQYF.

CDR3 bases: TGTGCCAGCAGCCAAGAGTTGACAGAGGTTGGTGAAAAACTGTTTTTT. Protein sequence: CASSQELTEVGEKLFF. The chain combines TRBV3-1 (or the pseudogene TRBV3-2) with TRBJ1-4; maybe TRBD1 (5 bases). From germline, CDR1 is LGHDT and CDR2 YNNKEL (reference sequence). Trimming took off 0 bases at V and 7 bases at J, with 15 bases between the two ends. CDR3 length equals 16 residues.

This clone was found a few times. The chain recombines TRBV28 with TRBJ2-5; a possible D gene is TRBD2 (6 bases). The CDR3 extends over 12 amino acids. V was clipped by 6 bases and J by 5 bases, with 10 bases between them. Germline V lookup: CDR1 MDHEN, CDR2 SYDVKM. The CDR3 sequence: CASSRDWETQYF. The CDR3 coding sequence is TGTGCCAGCAGCAGGGACTGGGAGACCCAGTACTTC.

The chain employs TRBV3-1 (or the pseudogene TRBV3-2) and TRBJ1-2; D remains ambiguous. The V gene's germline CDR1 is LGHDT and CDR2 YNNKEL (reference sequence). The CDR3 length is 14 residues. V lost 1 base and J lost 5, with 11 bases in between. CDR3 in amino acids: CASSQVQSKYGYTF. CDR3 nucleotides: TGTGCCAGCAGCCAAGTTCAAAGTAAATATGGCTACACCTTC.

The rearrangement links TRBV10-3 to TRBJ1-6, with D hard to call. Deletions cut 8 bases from V and 5 bases from J, with 10 bases between. Germline-derived CDR1 and CDR2 are ENHRY and SYGVKD. This CDR3 contains 13 residues. CDR3 sequence: CAIGSENNSPLHF. CDR3 sequence (DNA): TGTGCCATCGGGTCAGAAAATAATTCACCCCTCCACTTT.

V gene TRBV5-6 combines with J gene TRBJ1-1, with TRBD1 matching over 9 bases. This CDR3 contains 15 residues. Per germline, CDR1 SGHDT and CDR2 YYEEEE. The J segment lost 5 bases and the V segment lost 4 bases, leaving 9 bases of the junction unmatched. The CDR3: CASSSATGGRTEAFF. The CDR3 DNA reads as TGTGCCAGCAGCAGTGCTACAGGGGGCAGGACTGAAGCTTTCTTT.

This clone has just a few counts. This chain uses TRBV6-2 or TRBV6-3 with TRBJ2-1; 8 bases agree with TRBD1. CDR3 length: 14 residues. Germline V gives CDR1 MNHEY, CDR2 SVGEGT. V shed 4 bases and J 3 bases; nucleotides not matched to a gene: 2. CDR3 sequence reads: CASSFGQGYNEQFF. The CDR3 bases are TGTGCCAGCAGTTTCGGACAGGGCTACAATGAGCAGTTCTTC.

This clone showed up just a few times. The chain joins TRBV3-1 (or the pseudogene TRBV3-2) to TRBJ2-3, with no clear D. This CDR3 has 13 amino acids. The V gene's germline CDR1 is LGHDT and CDR2 YNNKEL (reference sequence). Trimming took 2 bases from V and 2 from J, leaving 5 bases between them. CDR3 protein: CASSQFLTDTQYF. The CDR3 DNA reads as TGTGCCAGCAGCCAATTCCTCACAGATACGCAGTATTTT.

The rearrangement uses TRBV2 and TRBJ2-7, with D maybe TRBD2 (6 bases). The CDR3 is 12 amino acids. Trimming cost V 11 bases and J 0 bases, with 11 bases left between them. Looked up from germline, CDR1 is SNHLY and CDR2 is FYNNEI. The CDR3: CAVDGSSYEQYF. The CDR3 nucleotides read TGTGCCGTTGACGGGAGCTCCTACGAGCAGTACTTC.